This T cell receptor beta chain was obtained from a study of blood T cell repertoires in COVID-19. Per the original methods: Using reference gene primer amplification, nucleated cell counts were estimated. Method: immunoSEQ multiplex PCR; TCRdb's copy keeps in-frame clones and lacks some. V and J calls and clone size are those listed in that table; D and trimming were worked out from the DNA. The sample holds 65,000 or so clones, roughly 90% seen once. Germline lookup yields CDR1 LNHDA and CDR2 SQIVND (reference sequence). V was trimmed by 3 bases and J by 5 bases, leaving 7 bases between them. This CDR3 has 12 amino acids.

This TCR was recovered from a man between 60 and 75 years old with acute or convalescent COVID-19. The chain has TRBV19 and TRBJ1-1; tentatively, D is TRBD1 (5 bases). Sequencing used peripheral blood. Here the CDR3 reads CASSIQGTEAFF. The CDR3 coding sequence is TGTGCCAGTAGTATTCAGGGAACTGAAGCTTTCTTT.